These 2 T cell receptor beta chains came from one sample sequenced in a study of blood T cell repertoires in COVID-19. The data were produced by immunoSEQ multiplex PCR, yet TCRdb's version contains in-frame clones alone and is incomplete. The sample lists over 200,000 clones, around 90% occurring once. The sample comprised PBMCs or T cells enriched from blood (not recorded which). These receptors were taken from a woman in her thirties who had been exposed to COVID-19.

CDR3: CASSFLTGDSPLHF. The CDR3 nucleotides read TGTGCCAGCAGTTTCTTGACAGGGGATTCACCCCTCCACTTT. The chain has TRBV28 and TRBJ1-6, with 8 bases matching TRBD1. J was trimmed by 8 bases and V by 3 bases; bases with no gene match: 3. The CDR3 contains 14 residues. Germline-derived CDR1 and CDR2 are MDHEN and SYDVKM.

The V and J genes are TRBV3-1 (or the pseudogene TRBV3-2) and TRBJ2-1; 15 nucleotides align to TRBD2. Germline V gene sequence: CDR1 LGHDT, CDR2 YNNKEL (reference sequence). The CDR3 length is 19 residues. Trimming took 2 bases from V and 0 from J; bases not matched to a gene: 5. CDR3 bases: TGTGCCAGCAGCCAAAAGGGACTAGCGGGAGGCAGCTCCTACAATGAGCAGTTCTTC. Residues: CASSQKGLAGGSSYNEQFF.